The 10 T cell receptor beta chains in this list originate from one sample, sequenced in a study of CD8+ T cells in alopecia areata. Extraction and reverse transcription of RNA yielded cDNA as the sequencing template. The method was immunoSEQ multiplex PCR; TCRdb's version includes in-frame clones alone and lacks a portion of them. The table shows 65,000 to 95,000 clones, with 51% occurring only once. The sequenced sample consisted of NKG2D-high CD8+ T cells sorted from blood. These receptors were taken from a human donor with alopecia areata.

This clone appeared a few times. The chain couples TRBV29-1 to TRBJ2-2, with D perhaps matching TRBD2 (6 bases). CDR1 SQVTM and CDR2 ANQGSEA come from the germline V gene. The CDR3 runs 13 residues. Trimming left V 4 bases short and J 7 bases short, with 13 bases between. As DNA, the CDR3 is TGCAGCGTTGGAGCTGGGGGGATCGGGGAGCTGTTTTTT. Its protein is CSVGAGGIGELFF.

The CDR3 loop reads CSVVSGQGGEKLFF. Here the CDR3 DNA reads TGCAGCGTTGTTTCCGGACAGGGCGGAGAAAAACTGTTTTTT. The rearrangement links TRBV29-1 to TRBJ1-4; 8 bases align to TRBD1. CDR1 and CDR2 from the germline V gene are SQVTM and ANQGSEA. V was pared by 4 bases and J by 8 bases, with 9 bases of the junction left unmatched. This CDR3 contains 14 residues.

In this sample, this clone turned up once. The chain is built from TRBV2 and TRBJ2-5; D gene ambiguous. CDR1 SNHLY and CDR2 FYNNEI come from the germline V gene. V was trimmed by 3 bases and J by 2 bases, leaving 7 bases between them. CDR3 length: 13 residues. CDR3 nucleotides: TGTGCCAGCAGTGACGGCCTACAAGAGACCCAGTACTTC. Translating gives CASSDGLQETQYF.

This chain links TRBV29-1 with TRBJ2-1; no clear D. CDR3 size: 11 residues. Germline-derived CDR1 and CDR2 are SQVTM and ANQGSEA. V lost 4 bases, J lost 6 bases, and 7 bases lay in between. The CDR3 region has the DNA TGCAGCGTTGTCCTCCCCAATGAGCAGTTCTTC. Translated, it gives CSVVLPNEQFF.

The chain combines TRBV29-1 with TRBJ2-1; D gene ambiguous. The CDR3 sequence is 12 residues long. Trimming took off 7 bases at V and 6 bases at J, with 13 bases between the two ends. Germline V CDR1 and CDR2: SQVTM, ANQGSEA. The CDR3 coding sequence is TGCAGCGCTAACTCTGGGCTCAATGAGCAGTTCTTC. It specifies CSANSGLNEQFF.

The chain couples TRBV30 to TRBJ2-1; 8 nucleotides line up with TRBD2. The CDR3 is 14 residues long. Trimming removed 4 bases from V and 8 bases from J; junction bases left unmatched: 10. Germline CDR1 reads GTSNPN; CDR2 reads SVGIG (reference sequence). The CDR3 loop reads CAWNPGTSTYEQFF. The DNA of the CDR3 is TGTGCCTGGAATCCCGGGACTAGTACCTATGAGCAGTTCTTC.

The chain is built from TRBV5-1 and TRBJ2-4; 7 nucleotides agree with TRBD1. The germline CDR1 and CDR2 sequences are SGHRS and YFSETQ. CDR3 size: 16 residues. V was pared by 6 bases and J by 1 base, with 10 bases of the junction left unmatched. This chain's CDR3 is CASNPNLGGAKNIQYF. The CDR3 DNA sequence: TGCGCCAGCAACCCCAACTTAGGGGGCGCCAAAAACATTCAGTACTTC.

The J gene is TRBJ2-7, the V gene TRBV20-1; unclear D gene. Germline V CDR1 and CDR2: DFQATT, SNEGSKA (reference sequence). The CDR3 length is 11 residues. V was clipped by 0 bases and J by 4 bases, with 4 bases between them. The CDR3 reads CSARETYEQYF. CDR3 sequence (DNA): TGCAGTGCTAGAGAAACGTACGAGCAGTACTTC.

The CDR3 DNA follows: TGCGCCAGCAGCTCGTCCGGGACAGGGTCCTACGAGCAGTACTTC. Protein: CASSSSGTGSYEQYF. V usage is TRBV5-1 and J usage is TRBJ2-7, with TRBD1 matching over 9 bases. Germline V gene lookup returns CDR1 SGHRS and CDR2 YFSETQ. CDR3 length: 15 amino acids. Germline trimming cut 3 bases from V and 1 base from J; bases unmatched to any gene: 5.

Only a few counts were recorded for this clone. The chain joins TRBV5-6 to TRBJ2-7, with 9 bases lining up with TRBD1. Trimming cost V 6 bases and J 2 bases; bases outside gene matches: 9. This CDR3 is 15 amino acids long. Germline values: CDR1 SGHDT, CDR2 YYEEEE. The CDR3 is CASIRIGTGTYEQYF. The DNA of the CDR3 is TGTGCCAGCATCCGAATAGGGACAGGGACCTACGAGCAGTACTTC.